The present entry profiles one T cell receptor (beta chain) with its context. The sample comes from a study of control samples from healthy donors and cancer patients. From germline, CDR1 is LNHDA and CDR2 SQIVND (reference sequence). V lost 5 bases and J 5 bases, leaving 21 bases between the germline ends. This CDR3 is built from 16 residues. Produced via immunoSEQ multiplex PCR; TCRdb's table is partial and in-frame only. Seen here are 150,000 to 200,000 clones, about 94% observed once, and the top ten hold approximately 15%. This receptor was obtained from a man in his sixties with colorectal cancer. The chain is built from TRBV19 and TRBJ1-2, with D tentatively TRBD1 (5 bases). The source material was PBMCs. CDR3 protein: CASSGGSGSWTYGYTF. The CDR3 bases are TGTGCCAGTAGTGGGGGTTCGGGGAGTTGGACGTATGGCTACACCTTC.